This T cell receptor beta chain is drawn from a study of blood T cells in healthy people across ages. There are 13 residues in the CDR3. Germline values: CDR1 SGHAT, CDR2 FQNNGV. Findings and limits, study-wide: Samples with more naive T cells showed higher observed beta diversity.

Alongside a J-beta primer mix, a sample-barcoded 5' primer served in a second PCR lasting roughly 6 to 11 cycles. TCRdb re-derived calls from the 5' RACE reads in MiXCR, one entry per CDR3 protein. Of 600,000 to 1,000,000 distinct CDR3 sequences listed, roughly 25% are singletons. Every donor contributed about 10 milliliters of peripheral blood by blood draw. As for this clonotype: Its antigen remains unidentified. This could be a read error, since a much larger clone is one nucleotide away.

The data were also submitted as part of a second study, on T cells of mothers and their children.

V gene TRBV11-2 combines with J gene TRBJ2-4; D uncertain. The material sequenced was blood. The receptor was derived from a boy between 10 and 17 years old in good health. The chain's CDR3 is CASSLVAKNIRYF. CDR3 DNA: TGTGCCAGCAGCTTAGTAGCCAAAAACATTCGGTACTTC.